The 32 T cell receptor beta chains reported below all come from one sample, sequenced in a study of blood T cells in healthy people across ages (dated by TCRdb to between 2014 and 2017). Receptors were amplified or captured by 5' RACE. Instrument used: Illumina HiSeq 2500. A second PCR of roughly 6 to 12 cycles was run with a J-beta primer mix and a sample-barcoded 5' primer. Through fastp at Q25 and MiXCR, TCRdb rebuilt clones from the public reads, retaining in-frame beta chains. Every distinct CDR3 protein forms one entry, paired with its most common genes and DNA. The table for this sample lists about 720,000 distinct CDR3 sequences; 20% to 25% of them were counted only once. The top ten constitute under 4.5% of the sample. This same sample was also taken into another study, of T cells of mothers and their children.

Sequencing input: blood. The receptors originated from a boy younger than 18 in good health.

This chain joins TRBV5-4 and TRBJ2-1, with a possible D match to TRBD1 (6 bases). Germline V lookup: CDR1 SGHNT, CDR2 YYREEE (reference sequence). The CDR3 extends over 15 amino acids. The V and J ends lost 4 bases and 5 bases respectively, with 16 bases between them. The CDR3 DNA reads TGTGCCAGCAGCCCAAGCTGGGACATCCACAATGAGCAGTTCTTC. The encoded protein is CASSPSWDIHNEQFF.

With respect to this clonotype: At one end the junction does not follow the germline gene, possibly because of a read error. The rearrangement links TRBV7-7 to TRBJ2-5, with no clear D. The length of the CDR3 is 14 residues. Germline CDR1 is SSHAT and CDR2 is FNYEAQ (reference sequence). In DNA, the CDR3 is TGTGCTAGCAGCTTAGCCCAGGACGCCGAGACCCAGTACTTC. This translates into CASSLAQDAETQYF.

This chain joins TRBV29-1 and TRBJ2-3; a possible D gene is TRBD2 (5 bases). The CDR3 runs 15 residues. Germline-derived CDR1 and CDR2 are SQVTM and ANQGSEA. Trimming took 2 bases from V and 4 from J, leaving 16 bases between them. In nucleotides, the CDR3 is TGCAGCGTTGAAATCGGGGTAACAAAGGCAGATACGCAGTATTTT. Translating gives CSVEIGVTKADTQYF.

Only a few counts were recorded for this clonotype. The chain links TRBV27 to TRBJ2-1; 12 nucleotides match TRBD1. Near its end, the DNA agrees better with TRBJ2-7, so the J call may be wrong. The CDR3 consists of 14 residues. CDR1 is MNHEY, CDR2 SMNVEV, per germline (reference sequence). The DNA of the CDR3 is TGTGCCAGCAGTGACGGGACAGGGGGCGGTGAGCAGTACTTC. This gives the protein CASSDGTGGGEQYF.

This clonotype has ten or more counts. The chain joins TRBV9 to TRBJ2-7, with no clear D. Trimming took 0 bases from V and 5 from J, leaving 9 bases between them. The germline gives CDR1 SGDLS, CDR2 YYNGEE. This CDR3 is 13 amino acids long. CDR3: CASSVALGDEQYF. DNA of the CDR3: TGTGCCAGCAGCGTAGCTCTGGGTGACGAGCAGTACTTC.

The chain uses TRBV24-1 and TRBJ2-3; TRBD1 might be the D (5 bases). The V and J ends lost 1 base and 4 bases respectively, with 14 bases between them. The CDR3 has 16 residues. Germline assignment: CDR1 KGHDR and CDR2 SFDVKD. The CDR3 region is CATSDFRQSYADTQYF. The CDR3 region has the DNA TGTGCCACCAGTGATTTCCGACAGTCTTATGCAGATACGCAGTATTTT.

The rearrangement links TRBV6-2 or TRBV6-3 to TRBJ2-5; D unresolved. There are 15 residues in the CDR3. The germline gives CDR1 MNHEY, CDR2 SVGEGT. Trimming removed 1 base at V and 0 bases at J, with 9 bases between. CDR3 region: CASSYYQRNQETQYF. CDR3 sequence (DNA): TGTGCCAGCAGTTACTATCAACGTAACCAAGAGACCCAGTACTTC.

The chain couples TRBV29-1 to TRBJ2-3; tentatively, D is TRBD1 or TRBD2 (5 bases each). The CDR3 is 13 amino acids. The germline CDR1 and CDR2 sequences are SQVTM and ANQGSEA. Deletions cut 7 bases from V and 1 base from J, with 12 bases between. The DNA for the CDR3 is TGCAGCGCTGCATTGGGGGGCACAGATACGCAGTATTTT. This gives the protein CSAALGGTDTQYF.

The chain employs TRBV5-1 and TRBJ2-5, with D perhaps TRBD1 (5 bases). The CDR3 is made up of 15 amino acids. Deletions cut 0 bases from V and 2 bases from J, with 11 bases between. Germline loops: CDR1 SGHRS, CDR2 YFSETQ. For the CDR3, the DNA is TGCGCCAGCAGCTTGGGAAGGGGTTATCAAGAGACCCAGTACTTC. It codes for CASSLGRGYQETQYF.

This clonotype was seen more than once but under ten times. CDR3 coding DNA: TGTGCCAGCAGTTTATTGTCGGGTACGCAGTATTTT. Protein product: CASSLLSGTQYF. The rearrangement links TRBV28 to TRBJ2-3; D not resolved. Germline loops: CDR1 MDHEN, CDR2 SYDVKM. The CDR3 sequence is 12 residues long. Deletions cut 1 base from V and 8 bases from J, with 7 bases between. The full variable domain, its missing parts supplied by reference TRBV28 and TRBJ2-3, is DVKVTQSSRYLVKRTGEKVFLECVQDMDHENMFWYRQDPGLGLRLIYFSYDVKMKEKGDIPEGYSVSREKKERFSLILESASTNQTSMYLCASSLLSGTQYFGPGTRLTVL.

The genes are TRBV6-6 and TRBJ1-1; 7 bases are a match to TRBD1. V gave up 6 bases and J gave up 7 bases; unmatched junction bases: 5. Per germline, CDR1 MNHNY and CDR2 SVGAGI (reference sequence). The CDR3 runs 12 residues. Here the CDR3 reads CASSEGAGEAFF. The CDR3 DNA is TGTGCCAGCAGCGAGGGGGCTGGTGAAGCTTTCTTT.

The chain is built from TRBV7-3 and TRBJ2-1, with TRBD1 matching over 10 bases. The V gene's germline CDR1 is SGHTA and CDR2 FQGTGA. The CDR3 is made up of 16 amino acids. The ends lost 2 bases at V and 4 bases at J; junction bases unmatched: 5. CDR3 nucleotide sequence: TGTGCCAGCAGCTTAGGGACAGGGGAATCTTACAATGAGCAGTTCTTC. It codes for CASSLGTGESYNEQFF.

This clonotype came up a few times. V and J are TRBV18 and TRBJ2-3, with TRBD1 matching over 7 bases. With 3 bases clipped from V and 5 bases from J, the junction kept 5 bases outside the gene matches. CDR1 KGHSH and CDR2 LQKENI come from the germline V gene. The CDR3 sequence is 14 residues long. The CDR3 sequence is CASSPQGVEDTQYF. Written as DNA, the CDR3 is TGTGCCAGCTCACCTCAGGGGGTCGAAGATACGCAGTATTTT.

The V call is TRBV7-2, the J call TRBJ2-5; the D call may be TRBD1 or TRBD2 (5 bases each). The J call may be mistaken, given a closer DNA end match to TRBJ2-7. Germline assignment: CDR1 SGHTA and CDR2 FQGNSA. This CDR3 is built from 14 residues. CDR3 loop: CASSLGGFSNEQYF. The CDR3 DNA is TGTGCCAGCAGCTTAGGGGGGTTTTCCAACGAGCAGTACTTC.

This rearrangement joins TRBV6-4 to TRBJ2-6; D is unclear. CDR1 MRHNA and CDR2 SNTAGT come from the germline V gene. V lost 2 bases, J lost 0 bases, and 5 bases lay in between. The CDR3 sequence is 15 residues long. In nucleotides, the CDR3 is TGTGCCAGCAGTGACAGGGACTCTGGGGCCAACGTCCTGACTTTC. It encodes CASSDRDSGANVLTF.

This clonotype was counted only a few times. V and J are TRBV14 and TRBJ2-7; D not certain. CDR1 and CDR2 from the germline V gene are SGHDN and FVKESK. Trimming stripped 1 base from V and 3 bases from J, with 7 bases between. The CDR3 consists of 13 residues. The CDR3 loop is CASSQGKIYEQYF. DNA for the CDR3: TGTGCCAGCAGCCAAGGAAAAATCTACGAGCAGTACTTC.

This clonotype occurred a few times. The chain couples TRBV29-1 to TRBJ2-1; D unresolved. Germline values: CDR1 SQVTM, CDR2 ANQGSEA. The V gene lost 4 bases and the J gene lost 6 bases, with 16 bases spanning the gap. This CDR3 comprises 14 residues. The DNA for the CDR3 is TGCAGCGTTGTCGTGAGTTGGAAGGGCAATGAGCAGTTCTTC. This codes for CSVVVSWKGNEQFF.

The chain is built from TRBV4-2 and TRBJ2-4; 10 bases match TRBD2. V shed 0 bases and J 1 base; nucleotides not matched to a gene: 12. CDR1 is LGHNA and CDR2 is YNFKEQ in the germline V gene. The CDR3 has 20 residues. In nucleotides, the CDR3 is TGTGCCAGCAGCCAAGATCTGGGCAATCTAGCGGGAGTGGCCAAAAACATTCAGTACTTC. Its translation: CASSQDLGNLAGVAKNIQYF.

The chain combines TRBV5-5 with TRBJ1-3; possible D gene TRBD1, 5 bases. Looked up from germline, CDR1 is SGHKS and CDR2 is YYEKEE (reference sequence). The CDR3 runs 15 residues. The V gene lost 4 bases and the J gene lost 8 bases, with 19 bases spanning the gap. CDR3 DNA sequence: TGTGCCAGCAGCGGGGGAGGTGGATCGGGAGACACCATATATTTT. Translating gives CASSGGGGSGDTIYF. The whole variable domain, filled in from reference TRBV5-5 and TRBJ1-3, reads DAGVTQSPTHLIKTRGQQVTLRCSPISGHKSVSWYQQVLGQGPQFIFQYYEKEERGRGNFPDRFSARQFPNYSSELNVNALLLGDSALYLCASSGGGGSGDTIYFGEGSWLTVV.

The chain recombines TRBV5-6 with TRBJ1-2; possible D gene TRBD1, 5 bases. CDR1 is SGHDT and CDR2 is YYEEEE in the germline V gene. This CDR3 region has 13 residues. Trimming removed 0 bases at V and 8 bases at J, with 11 bases between. The chain's CDR3 is CASSLGAGDGYTF. The CDR3 DNA is TGTGCCAGCAGCTTGGGAGCTGGGGACGGCTACACCTTC.

This clonotype occurred a few times. The chain uses TRBV12-3 or TRBV12-4 and TRBJ2-2; D possibly uses TRBD1 or TRBD2 (5 bases each). V lost 1 base, J lost 6 bases, and 12 bases lay in between. The CDR3 has 15 amino acids. The CDR3 coding sequence is TGTGCCAGCAGTTTAGGGGGGAGTTATGCCGGGGAGCTGTTTTTT. This codes for CASSLGGSYAGELFF.

The V and J genes are TRBV5-1 and TRBJ2-5; TRBD2 aligns across 11 bases. The germline V gene has CDR1 SGHRS and CDR2 YFSETQ. There are 17 residues in the CDR3. V was clipped by 4 bases and J by 2 bases; unmatched bases: 10. Here the CDR3 reads CASSPQGTSGYQETQYF. The CDR3 DNA reads as TGCGCCAGCAGCCCCCAAGGGACTAGCGGTTATCAAGAGACCCAGTACTTC.

This clonotype was seen a few times. V and J are TRBV7-2 and TRBJ2-5; 7 nucleotides align to TRBD1. The J call is uncertain, as TRBJ2-1 better fits the DNA end. Germline values: CDR1 SGHTA, CDR2 FQGNSA. The CDR3 contains 16 residues. In DNA, the CDR3 is TGTGCCAGCAGCTTGCCGGTAACAGGGGCCTGGGATGAGCAGTTCTTC. Amino acids: CASSLPVTGAWDEQFF.

The chain uses TRBV12-3 or TRBV12-4 and TRBJ2-7; possible D gene TRBD2, 5 bases. The J call may not be correct, given that the DNA end is closer to TRBJ2-5. The CDR3 extends over 13 amino acids. Here the CDR3 reads CASTPGSEETQYF. CDR3 sequence (DNA): TGTGCCAGCACCCCGGGGAGTGAAGAGACCCAGTACTTC.

The rearrangement joins TRBV4-2 to TRBJ2-1; possible D gene TRBD2, 5 bases. This CDR3 has 17 amino acids. In germline, CDR1 is LGHNA, CDR2 YNFKEQ. The germline V and J ends were trimmed by 5 bases and 2 bases, with 19 bases remaining between them. CDR3: CASSKGPGSLAYNEQFF. As DNA, the CDR3 is TGTGCCAGCAGCAAAGGGCCGGGAAGCCTCGCCTACAATGAGCAGTTCTTC.

The rearrangement uses TRBV7-2 and TRBJ2-5; a possible D gene is TRBD1 (5 bases). CDR1 and CDR2 (germline): SGHTA, FQGNSA. The germline V and J ends were trimmed by 5 bases and 2 bases, with 12 bases remaining between them. CDR3 length: 14 residues. The CDR3 sequence: CASSTQVLQETQYF. The DNA for the CDR3 is TGTGCCAGCAGCACACAGGTCCTTCAAGAGACCCAGTACTTC.

Only a few counts were recorded for this clonotype. V is TRBV20-1 and J is TRBJ1-1; D remains ambiguous. The germline CDR1 and CDR2 sequences are DFQATT and SNEGSKA (reference sequence). The CDR3 is 17 residues long. Between the trimmed V and J ends, which lost 2 bases and 4 bases, there was a span of 23 bases. CDR3 residues: CSARPRLARGVGTEAFF. The DNA of the CDR3 is TGCAGTGCTAGACCGCGTCTAGCCCGGGGTGTGGGCACTGAAGCTTTCTTT.

In this sample, this clonotype turned up a few times. V is TRBV5-1 and J is TRBJ2-1; D possibly corresponds to TRBD1 (5 bases). CDR1 SGHRS and CDR2 YFSETQ come from the germline V gene. This CDR3 region has 13 residues. The V end lost 1 base, the J end lost 7 bases, and 9 bases lay between the germline ends. CDR3 residues: CASSLPPGNEQFF. The CDR3 coding sequence is TGCGCCAGCAGCTTGCCCCCAGGGAATGAGCAGTTCTTC.

This clonotype was found a few times. This CDR3 reads CASSPRSAGGGDEQFF. CDR3 sequence (DNA): TGTGCCAGCAGCCCCCGTTCAGCGGGGGGTGGGGATGAGCAGTTCTTC. The chain recombines TRBV11-2 with TRBJ2-1; TRBD2 matches 9 bases. Germline values: CDR1 SGHAT, CDR2 FQNNGV. The junction had 13 bases not matched to a gene; V was cut back by 5 bases and J by 8 bases. The CDR3 covers 16 residues.

This clonotype has only a few counts. V usage is TRBV4-3 and J usage is TRBJ2-3, with D tentatively TRBD2 (5 bases). This CDR3 region has 14 residues. V lost 3 bases and J lost 8, with 15 bases in between. Germline V gives CDR1 LGHNA, CDR2 YSLEER. The CDR3 region is CASSHRLAPGTQYF. CDR3 sequence (DNA): TGCGCCAGCAGCCACCGCCTAGCCCCCGGTACGCAGTATTTT.

This clonotype was recorded once. The rearrangement uses TRBV6-5 and TRBJ2-5, with a weak D call TRBD2 (6 bases). CDR1 and CDR2 (germline): MNHEY, SVGAGI. Trimming took off 0 bases at V and 3 bases at J, with 11 bases between the two ends. The CDR3 sequence is 15 residues long. CDR3 sequence (DNA): TGTGCCAGCAGTTACTCAGGCGGGGTGAAAGAGACCCAGTACTTC. Translating gives CASSYSGGVKETQYF.

V usage is TRBV27 and J usage is TRBJ2-4; tentatively, D is TRBD2 (6 bases). Trimming took off 6 bases at V and 1 base at J, with 10 bases between the two ends. There are 14 residues in the CDR3. CDR1 is MNHEY, CDR2 SMNVEV, per germline (reference sequence). The CDR3 nucleotides are TGTGCCAGCAGCGGGAGTGGGGCCAAAAACATTCAGTACTTC. It is translated as CASSGSGAKNIQYF.